This TCR beta chain was captured in a study of early T cells in non-severe SARS-CoV-2 infection. Study-wide results and limits: A preference for anti-spike CD8 responses marked VDJdb matching, which missed private and CD4 specificities.

Germline loops: CDR1 SGHTA, CDR2 FQGTGA. This CDR3 has 16 residues. V lost 1 base and J lost 3; bases outside the gene matches: 8. Individual cDNA molecules carried attached unique molecular identifiers. TCRdb re-derived calls from the 5' RACE reads in MiXCR, one entry per CDR3 protein. The top ten hold 11% to 15% of the sample, which has about 33,000 distinct CDR3 sequences, less than 5.5% seen once. This clonotype was detected ten times or more. The antigen is not known. The receptor was derived from an adult who was a healthcare worker with PCR-confirmed SARS-CoV-2 infection or an uninfected control (not recorded which). The V call is TRBV7-3, the J call TRBJ1-1; TRBD1 matches 7 bases. The sample consisted of whole blood. CDR3 DNA: TGTGCCAGCAGCTTAATTGGGGTGGGACAGTACACTGAAGCTTTCTTT. Translation: CASSLIGVGQYTEAFF.